The 2 T cell receptor beta chains in this list originate from one sample, sequenced in a study of blood T cell repertoires in COVID-19. Profiling relied on immunoSEQ multiplex PCR, and the TCRdb table lists in-frame clones only, not all of them. The table shows about 250,000 clones, with 80% to 85% occurring only once. Sequencing input: peripheral blood. The receptors here all came from a person between 65 and 79 years old with COVID-19, enrolled during active disease.

J is TRBJ2-1 and V is TRBV6-2 or TRBV6-3; 8 bases map to TRBD2. This CDR3 has 15 amino acids. The germline gives CDR1 MNHEY, CDR2 SVGEGT. Unmatched junction bases numbered 6, after V lost 6 bases and J lost 2 bases. CDR3 bases: TGTGCCAGCAGCCCCCCGGGACTAGCCTACAATGAGCAGTTCTTC. Protein: CASSPPGLAYNEQFF.

The chain's CDR3 is CASSPTSGIYNEQFF. In nucleotides, the CDR3 is TGTGCCAGCTCACCGACTAGCGGGATTTACAATGAGCAGTTCTTC. V usage is TRBV18 and J usage is TRBJ2-1; TRBD2 agrees at 11 bases. This CDR3 region has 15 residues. Germline CDR1 KGHSH, CDR2 LQKENI. With 3 bases clipped from V and 4 bases from J, the junction kept 2 bases outside the gene matches.